What follows describes a single TCR beta chain. This sample is drawn from a study of blood T cell repertoires in COVID-19. Produced via immunoSEQ multiplex PCR; TCRdb's table is partial and in-frame only. Of about 170,000 clones listed, around 85% are singletons. Unmatched junction bases numbered 7, after V lost 0 bases and J lost 0 bases. The CDR3 loop spans 17 amino acids. Germline V gene data show CDR1 as SGDLS and CDR2 as YYNGEE. The chain uses TRBV9 and TRBJ1-1, with 8 bases aligning to TRBD1. The TCR sequence derives from an elderly man with COVID-19, enrolled during active disease. Input material: peripheral blood. In nucleotides, the CDR3 is TGTGCCAGCAGCGTAGGGGCAGGGGGCGGATTGAACACTGAAGCTTTCTTT. Encoded protein: CASSVGAGGGLNTEAFF.